The 15 T cell receptor beta chains below were found in one sample sequenced in a study of blood T cell repertoires in COVID-19. Libraries were prepared by immunoSEQ multiplex PCR; TCRdb keeps only in-frame clonotypes and omits some of them. The sample shows over 130,000 clones, 65% to 90% of them seen only once. Sequenced material: peripheral blood. Source of these receptors: a man between 70 and 80 years old with acute or convalescent COVID-19.

The chain is built from TRBV6-4 and TRBJ1-1; D is unresolved. Germline V gene data show CDR1 as MRHNA and CDR2 as SNTAGT. The CDR3 runs 14 residues. Trimming pared 0 bases from V and 1 base from J, leaving 6 bases between. For the CDR3, the DNA is TGTGCCAGCAGTGACTCCTCAGAGAACACTGAAGCTTTCTTT. Translation: CASSDSSENTEAFF.

The V gene is TRBV6-5, the J gene TRBJ2-2; 7 nucleotides align to TRBD1. Germline-derived CDR1 and CDR2 are MNHEY and SVGAGI. Trimming cost V 6 bases and J 6 bases; bases outside gene matches: 10. The CDR3 spans 15 residues. The CDR3 here is CASRSSQGVAGELFF. The CDR3 nucleotides are TGTGCCAGCAGATCTTCTCAGGGGGTGGCCGGGGAGCTGTTTTTT.

V and J are TRBV7-2 and TRBJ1-1, with 11 bases matching TRBD1. The CDR3 loop spans 16 amino acids. V trimming: 2 bases; J trimming: 4 bases; junction bases outside the gene matches: 6. CDR1 SGHTA and CDR2 FQGNSA come from the germline V gene. CDR3 sequence (DNA): TGTGCCAGCAGCTTACAGGGGACAGGGGGATTCACTGAAGCTTTCTTT. The encoded protein is CASSLQGTGGFTEAFF.

The rearrangement uses TRBV7-9 and TRBJ2-7; TRBD1 matches at 8 bases. The CDR3 totals 13 residues. Germline V gene data show CDR1 as SEHNR and CDR2 as FQNEAQ (reference sequence). V shed 3 bases and J 4 bases; nucleotides not matched to a gene: 2. CDR3 bases: TGTGCCAGCAGCTTGACAGGGGTGTACGAGCAGTACTTC. Amino acid sequence: CASSLTGVYEQYF.

The rearrangement joins TRBV28 to TRBJ2-1; D is undetermined. CDR1 and CDR2 (germline): MDHEN, SYDVKM. There are 15 residues in the CDR3. V was clipped by 4 bases and J by 0 bases, with 10 bases between them. The CDR3 DNA follows: TGTGCCAGCAGTTCTGAGCCGAACTCCTACAATGAGCAGTTCTTC. Translating it yields CASSSEPNSYNEQFF. Drawing the rest from reference TRBV28 and TRBJ2-1, the complete variable domain is DVKVTQSSRYLVKRTGEKVFLECVQDMDHENMFWYRQDPGLGLRLIYFSYDVKMKEKGDIPEGYSVSREKKERFSLILESASTNQTSMYLCASSSEPNSYNEQFFGPGTRLTVL.

This clone has only a few counts. The chain couples TRBV7-2 to TRBJ2-3; 11 nucleotides line up with TRBD2. This CDR3 contains 15 residues. Germline CDR1 reads SGHTA; CDR2 reads FQGNSA. J gave up 4 bases and V 2 bases, and 2 bases lay outside the gene matches. The CDR3 protein is CASSLTSGSPDTQYF. The CDR3 DNA reads TGTGCCAGCAGCTTAACTAGCGGGAGCCCAGATACGCAGTATTTT.

The rearrangement joins TRBV4-2 to TRBJ1-3; D is perhaps TRBD1 (6 bases). Trimming shortened V by 8 bases and J by 8 bases, and 19 bases separated the two germline ends. The length of the CDR3 is 14 residues. Per germline, CDR1 LGHNA and CDR2 YNFKEQ. The DNA of the CDR3 is TGTGCCAGCCGTAGGGACATGGACTGGGACACCATATATTTT. Translation gives CASRRDMDWDTIYF.

This chain uses TRBV2 with TRBJ2-1, with TRBD1 matching 11 bases. Trimming removed 7 bases from V and 10 bases from J; junction bases left unmatched: 15. Germline-derived CDR1 and CDR2 are SNHLY and FYNNEI. This CDR3 is 16 amino acids long. The CDR3 reads CASTLLPGQGGSEQFF. In nucleotides, the CDR3 is TGTGCCAGCACACTCCTCCCGGGACAGGGGGGAAGCGAGCAGTTCTTC. Drawing the rest from reference TRBV2 and TRBJ2-1, the complete variable domain is EPEVTQTPSHQVTQMGQEVILRCVPISNHLYFYWYRQILGQKVEFLVSFYNNEISEKSEIFDDQFSVERPDGSNFTLKIRSTKLEDSAMYFCASTLLPGQGGSEQFFGPGTRLTVL.

The chain has TRBV18 and TRBJ2-7, with 8 bases aligning to TRBD2. Germline assignment: CDR1 KGHSH and CDR2 LQKENI. This CDR3 is built from 14 residues. J was trimmed by 3 bases and V by 3 bases; bases with no gene match: 4. The CDR3 reads CASSPSGLDYEQYF. The CDR3 DNA reads TGTGCCAGCTCACCTTCGGGACTAGACTACGAGCAGTACTTC.

In nucleotides, the CDR3 is TGTGCCAGCAGCCGCAGCGGGGATCTTCTCTACGAGCAGTACTTC. Translation: CASSRSGDLLYEQYF. This chain uses TRBV14 with TRBJ2-7; 7 bases map to TRBD2. This CDR3 is built from 15 residues. Losses at the gene ends were 4 bases for V and 3 bases for J; bases not matched to a gene: 9. CDR1 and CDR2 from the germline V gene are SGHDN and FVKESK.

This chain links TRBV29-1 with TRBJ2-7; 9 nucleotides agree with TRBD1. The trim removed 6 bases at V and 1 base at J, leaving 4 bases unmatched. The germline gives CDR1 SQVTM, CDR2 ANQGSEA. CDR3 length: 13 amino acids. CDR3 sequence reads: CSVGTGYSYEQYF. The CDR3 nucleotides read TGCAGCGTGGGGACAGGGTATTCCTACGAGCAGTACTTC.

The rearrangement links TRBV28 to TRBJ1-4; 7 bases match TRBD1. V shed 0 bases and J 7 bases; nucleotides not matched to a gene: 2. The length of the CDR3 is 14 residues. CDR1 is MDHEN, CDR2 SYDVKM, per germline. The DNA for the CDR3 is TGTGCCAGCAGTTTATGGCAGGGGGGTGAAAAACTGTTTTTT. Translation gives CASSLWQGGEKLFF.

V is TRBV6-4 and J is TRBJ2-7; 10 bases are shared with TRBD2. J lost 6 bases, V lost 0 bases, and 26 bases had no gene match. The CDR3 has 22 residues. In germline, CDR1 is MRHNA, CDR2 SNTAGT. As DNA, the CDR3 is TGTGCCAGCAGTGACTCGACCCAGCAGGCTAGCGGGAGAGGGGTTCCGGAACGCGAGCAGTACTTC. The encoded protein is CASSDSTQQASGRGVPEREQYF.

The chain carries TRBV7-2 and TRBJ1-5; perhaps TRBD1 as D (6 bases). The CDR3 runs to 15 residues. The germline V gene encodes CDR1 SGHTA and CDR2 FQGNSA. The V end lost 1 base, the J end lost 0 bases, and 7 bases lay between the germline ends. CDR3 sequence (DNA): TGTGCCAGCAGCTTAGAGGACAGTAGCAATCAGCCCCAGCATTTT. It is translated as CASSLEDSSNQPQHF. The full variable domain, completed using reference TRBV7-2 and TRBJ1-5, is GAGVSQSPSNKVTEKGKDVELRCDPISGHTALYWYRQSLGQGLEFLIYFQGNSAPDKSGLPSDRFSAERTGGSVSTLTIQRTQQEDSAVYLCASSLEDSSNQPQHFGDGTRLSIL.

The gene calls are TRBV6-5 and TRBJ1-5; 7 bases match TRBD1. Germline CDR1 MNHEY, CDR2 SVGAGI. Losses at the gene ends were 6 bases for V and 3 bases for J; bases not matched to a gene: 5. The CDR3 totals 14 residues. CDR3 loop: CASSATGVNQPQHF. CDR3 in DNA: TGTGCCAGCAGCGCAACAGGGGTCAATCAGCCCCAGCATTTT.